This T cell receptor (beta chain) is from a study of T cell responses to AZD1222 COVID-19 vaccine. Study summary: Second-dose timings of about 4 or about 12 weeks were pooled. Broader study findings: Baseline seropositives among AZD1222 recipients totaled only five or six. Reportedly, close to half of spike-specific TCRs are directed against unmutated variant regions.

As for this clone: Its antigen is as yet unknown.

The germline gives CDR1 MNHEY, CDR2 SVGAGI. The CDR3 sequence is 15 residues long. V dropped 6 bases and J dropped 5 bases, with 19 bases sitting between them. TCRdb's table, derived via immunoSEQ multiplex PCR, lists solely in-frame clones and lacks some. The sample holds about 44,000 clones, less than 85% seen once. The TCR originated in an adult in good health. This chain joins TRBV6-5 and TRBJ1-2; a weak D match, TRBD1 (5 bases). The source was peripheral blood, collected on day 0 of AZD1222 vaccination. The CDR3 region has the DNA TGTGCCAGCAGGGGGGAAGGAGGGGCGCGATATGGCTACACCTTC. Protein product: CASRGEGGARYGYTF.